The 20 T cell receptor beta chains listed next were all sequenced from one sample in a study of vaccination effects on CD4 cells after COVID-19. What these receptors recognize is not known. Sequenced by immunoSEQ multiplex PCR; TCRdb stores in-frame clones only, minus some. The sample holds 70,000 to 85,000 clones, around 81% seen once. Antigen-specific CD4+ T cells were first expanded with viral peptide pools by the ViraFEST assay and only then sequenced. Culture lasted approximately 10 days before CD4+ T cell isolation. Either the mRNA-1273 or the BNT162b2 vaccine was given to participants as two doses. Sequenced material: CD4+ T cells from PBMCs cultured with HCoV-229E spike peptides, taken after COVID-19 vaccination. The origin of the receptors is a human donor who received a COVID-19 vaccine.

This chain connects TRBV5-5 to TRBJ1-2, with TRBD1 identical over 7 bases. The CDR3 length is 15 residues. CDR1 SGHKS and CDR2 YYEKEE come from the germline V gene (reference sequence). V dropped 1 base and J dropped 1; count of bases not matched to a gene: 4. CDR3 protein: CASSLSQGVNYGYTF. The CDR3 DNA reads as TGTGCCAGCAGCTTGTCGCAGGGGGTTAACTATGGCTACACCTTC.

This chain links TRBV19 with TRBJ2-6, with 9 bases identical to TRBD1. The germline V gene encodes CDR1 LNHDA and CDR2 SQIVND (reference sequence). V gave up 6 bases and J gave up 0 bases; unmatched junction bases: 9. This CDR3 has 18 amino acids. The CDR3: CASRNTGGWISGANVLTF. The CDR3 coding sequence is TGTGCCAGTAGAAATACAGGGGGCTGGATCTCTGGGGCCAACGTCCTGACTTTC.

This sequence joins TRBV5-4 and TRBJ1-3; 7 bases match TRBD1. Germline-derived CDR1 and CDR2 are SGHNT and YYREEE (reference sequence). V trimming: 1 base; J trimming: 3 bases; junction bases outside the gene matches: 7. The CDR3 consists of 16 residues. This chain's CDR3 is CASSLQKTGSGNTIYF. The CDR3 DNA sequence: TGTGCCAGCAGCTTGCAGAAGACAGGGAGTGGAAACACCATATATTTT.

This chain links TRBV7-8 with TRBJ1-2; TRBD1 aligns across 8 bases. Germline CDR1 SGHVS, CDR2 FQNEAQ. The CDR3 runs 14 residues. V was clipped by 5 bases and J by 7 bases; unmatched bases: 9. DNA of the CDR3: TGTGCCAGCAGCACCAGGACAGGGCTTGGTGGCTACACCTTC. Translation gives CASSTRTGLGGYTF.

V usage is TRBV3-1 (or the pseudogene TRBV3-2) and J usage is TRBJ2-5; D perhaps matches TRBD2 (5 bases). V was shortened by 5 bases and J by 9 bases, with 13 bases between the two germline ends. Germline-derived CDR1 and CDR2 are LGHDT and YNNKEL (reference sequence). The CDR3 extends over 12 amino acids. CDR3 DNA: TGTGCCAGCAGCTGGTCGGGGATGGCCCAGTACTTC. This translates into CASSWSGMAQYF.

This clone was counted once. This chain links TRBV12-3 or TRBV12-4 with TRBJ1-2; D remains unclear. The V and J ends lost 7 bases and 7 bases respectively, with 13 bases between them. The CDR3 consists of 12 residues. In DNA form, the CDR3 reads TGTGCCAGCACCAAGGACCCGTTTGGCTACACCTTC. This encodes CASTKDPFGYTF.

The V gene is TRBV10-3, the J gene TRBJ1-6; D gene unclear. Germline V gene sequence: CDR1 ENHRY, CDR2 SYGVKD. V was shortened by 1 base and J by 7 bases, with 11 bases between the two germline ends. This CDR3 comprises 15 residues. The CDR3 loop is CAISELGNGNSPLHF. CDR3 bases: TGTGCCATCAGTGAGTTGGGGAATGGCAATTCACCCCTCCACTTT.

The genes are TRBV7-6 and TRBJ1-6; the match to TRBD1 covers 9 bases. This CDR3 spans 15 amino acids. Germline-derived CDR1 and CDR2 are SGHVS and FNYEAQ. The ends lost 5 bases at V and 7 bases at J; junction bases unmatched: 6. The CDR3 spells CASSPPGQGNSPLHF. The CDR3 coding sequence is TGTGCCAGCAGCCCCCCGGGACAGGGCAATTCACCCCTCCACTTT.

The genes are TRBV19 and TRBJ1-6; 10 nucleotides line up with TRBD1. Trimming cost V 5 bases and J 6 bases; bases outside gene matches: 4. This CDR3 region has 15 residues. In germline, CDR1 is LNHDA, CDR2 SQIVND (reference sequence). CDR3 loop: CASSLTGGLNSPLHF. CDR3 nucleotides: TGTGCCAGTAGTCTGACAGGGGGCCTTAATTCACCCCTCCACTTT.

The gene calls are TRBV28 and TRBJ2-1, with 7 bases lining up with TRBD2. This CDR3 spans 15 amino acids. Germline loops: CDR1 MDHEN, CDR2 SYDVKM. The V gene end was trimmed by 4 bases and the J gene end by 3 bases; junction bases not matched to a gene: 6. The CDR3 DNA follows: TGTGCCAGCAGTTCCCAGGGCGGGGGCTACAATGAGCAGTTCTTC. Its protein product is CASSSQGGGYNEQFF.

V gene TRBV7-2 combines with J gene TRBJ1-2, with a possible D match to TRBD1 (5 bases). With 4 bases removed from V and 6 bases from J, the gap between germline ends came to 12 bases. Germline values: CDR1 SGHTA, CDR2 FQGNSA. The CDR3 loop spans 13 amino acids. CDR3 in DNA: TGTGCCAGCAGCTCCCTACGGGGGAATGGCTACACCTTC. Its translation is CASSSLRGNGYTF.

The rearrangement joins TRBV30 to TRBJ1-5; D is unresolved. V was cut by 3 bases and J by 0 bases, with 12 bases left in between. The CDR3 has 15 residues. The V gene's germline CDR1 is GTSNPN and CDR2 SVGIG (reference sequence). CDR3 in DNA: TGTGCCTGGAGCTCCAAGTATTATAGCAATCAGCCCCAGCATTTT. Protein: CAWSSKYYSNQPQHF. The full variable domain, completed using reference TRBV30 and TRBJ1-5, is SQTIHQWPATLVQPVGSPLSLECTVEGTSNPNLYWYRQAAGRGLQLLFYSVGIGQISSEVPQNLSASRPQDRQFILSSKKLLLSDSGFYLCAWSSKYYSNQPQHFGDGTRLSIL.

In its sample, this clone was seen a few times. The chain carries TRBV5-1 and TRBJ2-2; D uncertain. V was shortened by 4 bases and J by 5 bases, with 12 bases between the two germline ends. The length of the CDR3 is 14 residues. Germline V CDR1 and CDR2: SGHRS, YFSETQ. DNA of the CDR3: TGCGCCAGCAGCCCGGACGGTGGGACCGGGGAGCTGTTTTTT. This translates into CASSPDGGTGELFF.

The gene calls are TRBV6-5 and TRBJ1-2, with TRBD1 identical over 10 bases. The ends lost 4 bases at V and 8 bases at J; junction bases unmatched: 10. CDR1 MNHEY and CDR2 SVGAGI come from the germline V gene. There are 15 residues in the CDR3. The CDR3 DNA reads TGTGCCAGCAGTTCGGCGACAGGGGGCAAGGGGGGCTACACCTTC. Protein: CASSSATGGKGGYTF.

The chain joins TRBV10-3 to TRBJ2-5; D ambiguous. CDR3 length: 12 residues. V shed 5 bases and J shed 7 bases, with 11 bases lying between them. Per germline, CDR1 ENHRY and CDR2 SYGVKD. The CDR3 is CAISQDAWTQYF. The CDR3 region has the DNA TGTGCCATCAGTCAGGACGCCTGGACCCAGTACTTC.

V is TRBV5-1 and J is TRBJ2-5, with a tentative D call TRBD2 (6 bases). This CDR3 contains 15 residues. The V and J ends lost 0 bases and 4 bases respectively, with 13 bases between them. Germline V gene data show CDR1 as SGHRS and CDR2 as YFSETQ. CDR3 loop: CASSLDTSIRETQYF. The CDR3 DNA is TGCGCCAGCAGCTTGGACACTAGCATTCGAGAGACCCAGTACTTC.

The chain recombines TRBV30 with TRBJ1-2; no firm D call. The germline V gene has CDR1 GTSNPN and CDR2 SVGIG (reference sequence). V gave up 4 bases and J gave up 4 bases, with 16 bases separating them. The length of the CDR3 is 14 residues. This CDR3 is CAWNRPPRGYGYTF. CDR3 DNA: TGTGCCTGGAATCGTCCGCCTCGGGGCTATGGCTACACCTTC.

The rearrangement links TRBV18 to TRBJ2-7, with D possibly being TRBD2 (5 bases). CDR1 is KGHSH and CDR2 is LQKENI in the germline V gene. The length of the CDR3 is 14 residues. Trimming removed 2 bases from V and 2 bases from J, with 10 bases in between. This chain's CDR3 is CASSPFRGPYEQYV. The CDR3 DNA sequence: TGTGCCAGCTCACCATTCCGCGGGCCCTACGAGCAGTACGTC.

The V and J genes are TRBV6-5 and TRBJ1-1; perhaps TRBD1 as D (6 bases). The CDR3 is 13 amino acids. Trimming cost V 8 bases and J 6 bases, with 16 bases left between them. In germline, CDR1 is MNHEY, CDR2 SVGAGI. CDR3 amino acids: CASSKQGPAEAFF. CDR3 in DNA: TGTGCCAGCTCAAAACAGGGCCCCGCTGAAGCTTTCTTT.

The chain joins TRBV6-1 to TRBJ2-7; D is possibly TRBD1 (6 bases). V was cut by 1 base and J by 7 bases, with 17 bases left in between. The CDR3 sequence is 15 residues long. CDR1 MNHNS and CDR2 SASEGT come from the germline V gene. CDR3 nucleotide sequence: TGTGCCAGCAGTGAAGAAAAGGTCAGGGGCTTGGAGCAGTACGTC. Its protein product is CASSEEKVRGLEQYV.